Below are 2 T cell receptor beta chains sequenced from a single sample in a study of blood T cell repertoires in COVID-19. TCRdb's copy holds only in-frame clones and misses some; the assay was immunoSEQ multiplex PCR. The sample carries about 150,000 clones, approximately 82% recorded once. Source material: peripheral blood. The origin of the receptors is a woman aged 45-65 years with acute or convalescent COVID-19.

The chain joins TRBV24-1 to TRBJ2-1, with a possible D match to TRBD2 (6 bases). The CDR3 has 18 residues. Germline V CDR1 and CDR2: KGHDR, SFDVKD. V was trimmed by 5 bases and J by 3 bases, leaving 22 bases between them. The CDR3 region is CATSGKNPGTRGYNEQFF. CDR3 in DNA: TGTGCCACCAGTGGCAAAAATCCGGGGACTCGAGGCTACAATGAGCAGTTCTTC.

V and J are TRBV27 and TRBJ2-7; 7 bases are shared with TRBD2. CDR1 and CDR2 from the germline V gene are MNHEY and SMNVEV (reference sequence). The length of the CDR3 is 14 residues. The V gene end was trimmed by 8 bases and the J gene end by 6 bases; junction bases not matched to a gene: 13. This CDR3 is CASGSGTKSSEQYF. DNA of the CDR3: TGTGCCAGCGGATCAGGGACTAAGTCTTCCGAGCAGTACTTC.